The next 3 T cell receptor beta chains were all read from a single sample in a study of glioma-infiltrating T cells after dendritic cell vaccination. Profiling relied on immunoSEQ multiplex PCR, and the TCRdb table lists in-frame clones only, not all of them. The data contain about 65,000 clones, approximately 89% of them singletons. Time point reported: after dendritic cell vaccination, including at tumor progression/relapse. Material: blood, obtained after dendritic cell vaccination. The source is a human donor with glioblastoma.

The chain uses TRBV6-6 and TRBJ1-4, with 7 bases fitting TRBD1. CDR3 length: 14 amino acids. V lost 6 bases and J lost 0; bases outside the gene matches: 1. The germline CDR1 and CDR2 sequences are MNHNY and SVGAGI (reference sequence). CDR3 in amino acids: CASRDRTTNEKLFF. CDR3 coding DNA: TGTGCCAGCAGGGACAGGACAACTAATGAAAAACTGTTTTTT.

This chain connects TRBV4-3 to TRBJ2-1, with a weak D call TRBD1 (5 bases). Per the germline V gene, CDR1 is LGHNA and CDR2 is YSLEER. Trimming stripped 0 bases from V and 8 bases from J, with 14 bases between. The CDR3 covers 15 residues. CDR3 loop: CASSQDQGRVDEQFF. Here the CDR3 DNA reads TGCGCCAGCAGCCAAGATCAAGGCAGGGTGGATGAGCAGTTCTTC.

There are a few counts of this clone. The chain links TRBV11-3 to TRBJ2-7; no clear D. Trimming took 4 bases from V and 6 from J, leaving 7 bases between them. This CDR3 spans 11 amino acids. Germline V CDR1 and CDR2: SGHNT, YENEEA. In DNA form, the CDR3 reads TGTGCCAGCAGCTCCAGTGGCGAGCAGTACTTC. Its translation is CASSSSGEQYF.